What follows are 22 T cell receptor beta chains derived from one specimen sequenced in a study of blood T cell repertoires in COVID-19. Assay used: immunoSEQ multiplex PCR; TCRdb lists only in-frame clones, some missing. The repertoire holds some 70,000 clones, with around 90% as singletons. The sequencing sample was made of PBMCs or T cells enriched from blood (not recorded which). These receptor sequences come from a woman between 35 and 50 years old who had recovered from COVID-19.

CDR3 loop: CSAGSGYTF. In DNA, the CDR3 is TGCAGTGCCGGGAGTGGCTACACCTTC. The chain links TRBV20-1 to TRBJ1-2; D call uncertain. CDR3 size: 9 residues. Germline CDR1 DFQATT, CDR2 SNEGSKA (reference sequence). Deletions cut 6 bases from V and 7 bases from J, with 6 bases between.

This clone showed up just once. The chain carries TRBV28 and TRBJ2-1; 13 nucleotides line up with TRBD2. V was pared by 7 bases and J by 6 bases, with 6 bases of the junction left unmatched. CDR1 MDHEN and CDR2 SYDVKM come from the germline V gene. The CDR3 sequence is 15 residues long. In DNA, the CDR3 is TGTGCCAGCACAACTAGCGGGGGGGCGGGCAATGAGCAGTTCTTC. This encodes CASTTSGGAGNEQFF.

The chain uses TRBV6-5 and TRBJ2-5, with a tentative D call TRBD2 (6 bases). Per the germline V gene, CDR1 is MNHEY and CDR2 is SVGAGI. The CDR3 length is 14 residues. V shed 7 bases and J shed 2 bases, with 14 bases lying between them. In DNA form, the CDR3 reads TGTGCCAGCACTCAAGGGGACTTTCAAGAGACCCAGTACTTC. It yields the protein CASTQGDFQETQYF.

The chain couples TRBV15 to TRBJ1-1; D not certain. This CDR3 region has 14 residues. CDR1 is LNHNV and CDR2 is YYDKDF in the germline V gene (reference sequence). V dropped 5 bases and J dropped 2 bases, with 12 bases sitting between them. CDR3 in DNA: TGTGCCACCAGCGGCGGGTCGCTTAACACTGAAGCTTTCTTT. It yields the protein CATSGGSLNTEAFF.

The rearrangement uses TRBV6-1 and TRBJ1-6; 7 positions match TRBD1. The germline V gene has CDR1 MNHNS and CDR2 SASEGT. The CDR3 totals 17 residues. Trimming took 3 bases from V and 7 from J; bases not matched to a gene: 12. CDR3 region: CASSDGLQGFRNSPLHF. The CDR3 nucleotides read TGTGCCAGCAGTGATGGATTACAGGGGTTCCGAAATTCACCCCTCCACTTT.

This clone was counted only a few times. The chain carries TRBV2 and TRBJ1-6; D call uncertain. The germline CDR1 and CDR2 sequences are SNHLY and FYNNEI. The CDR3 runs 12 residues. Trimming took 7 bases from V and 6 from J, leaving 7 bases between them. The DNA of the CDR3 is TGTGCCAGCAAAGAGCTTAATTCACCCCTCCACTTT. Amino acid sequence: CASKELNSPLHF.

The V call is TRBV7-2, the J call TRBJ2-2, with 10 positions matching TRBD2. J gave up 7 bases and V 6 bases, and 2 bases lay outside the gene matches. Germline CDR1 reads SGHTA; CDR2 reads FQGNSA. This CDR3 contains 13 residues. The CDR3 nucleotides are TGTGCCAGCAGACTAGCGGGGAGCGGGGAGCTGTTTTTT. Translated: CASRLAGSGELFF.

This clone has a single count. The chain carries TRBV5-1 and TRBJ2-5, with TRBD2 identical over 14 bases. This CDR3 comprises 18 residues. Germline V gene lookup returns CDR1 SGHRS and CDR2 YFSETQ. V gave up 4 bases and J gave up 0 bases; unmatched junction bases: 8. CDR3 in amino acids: CASSEGLAGGLYQETQYF. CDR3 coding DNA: TGCGCCAGCAGCGAAGGACTAGCGGGGGGCCTTTACCAAGAGACCCAGTACTTC. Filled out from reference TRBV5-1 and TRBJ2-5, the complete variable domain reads KAGVTQTPRYLIKTRGQQVTLSCSPISGHRSVSWYQQTPGQGLQFLFEYFSETQRNKGNFPGRFSGRQFSNSRSEMNVSTLELGDSALYLCASSEGLAGGLYQETQYFGPGTRLLVL.

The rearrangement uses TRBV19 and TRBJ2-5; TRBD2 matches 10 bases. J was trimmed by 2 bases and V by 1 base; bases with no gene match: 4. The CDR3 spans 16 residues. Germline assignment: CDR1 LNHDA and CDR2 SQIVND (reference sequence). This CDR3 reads CASSIGGAGGQETQYF. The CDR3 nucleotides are TGTGCCAGTAGTATAGGGGGAGCGGGGGGGCAAGAGACCCAGTACTTC.

The CDR3 reads CASSGQEKEKLFF. In DNA, the CDR3 is TGCGCCAGCTCGGGACAGGAAAAGGAAAAACTGTTTTTT. This chain uses TRBV5-1 with TRBJ1-4; TRBD1 matches 8 bases. Germline V gives CDR1 SGHRS, CDR2 YFSETQ. Trimming at V came to 7 bases and at J to 8 bases, leaving 7 bases not matched to a gene. The CDR3 runs 13 residues.

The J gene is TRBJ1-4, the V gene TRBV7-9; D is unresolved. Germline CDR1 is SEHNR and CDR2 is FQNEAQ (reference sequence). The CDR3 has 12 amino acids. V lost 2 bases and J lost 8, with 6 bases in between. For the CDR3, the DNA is TGTGCCAGCAGCTTAAACAGAGAAAAACTGTTTTTT. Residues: CASSLNREKLFF.

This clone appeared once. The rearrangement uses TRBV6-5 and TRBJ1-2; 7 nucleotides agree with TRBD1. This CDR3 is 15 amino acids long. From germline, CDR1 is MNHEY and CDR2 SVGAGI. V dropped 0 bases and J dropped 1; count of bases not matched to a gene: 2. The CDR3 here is CASSYSRQGNYGYTF. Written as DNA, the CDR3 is TGTGCCAGCAGTTACTCGAGACAGGGTAACTATGGCTACACCTTC.

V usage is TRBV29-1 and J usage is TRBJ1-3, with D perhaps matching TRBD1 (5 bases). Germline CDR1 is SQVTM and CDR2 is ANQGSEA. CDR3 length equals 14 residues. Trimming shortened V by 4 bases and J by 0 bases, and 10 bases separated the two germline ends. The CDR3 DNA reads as TGCAGCGTTGCAGGGCTTCTCTCTGGAAACACCATATATTTT. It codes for CSVAGLLSGNTIYF.

The DNA for the CDR3 is TGTGCTAGTGGGTTCCTGACAGCCTCTAATTCACCCCTCCACTTT. Protein product: CASGFLTASNSPLHF. The V and J genes are TRBV12-5 and TRBJ1-6; a weak D match, TRBD1 (5 bases). The germline CDR1 and CDR2 sequences are LGHNT and FRNRAP. The CDR3 is 15 residues long. The V and J ends lost 6 bases and 6 bases respectively, with 15 bases between them.

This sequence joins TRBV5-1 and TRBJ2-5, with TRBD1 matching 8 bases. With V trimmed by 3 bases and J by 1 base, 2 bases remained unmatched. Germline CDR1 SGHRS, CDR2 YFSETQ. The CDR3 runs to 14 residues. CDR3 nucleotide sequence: TGCGCCAGCAGCTCCGGACAGGGCCAAGAGACCCAGTACTTC. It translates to CASSSGQGQETQYF.

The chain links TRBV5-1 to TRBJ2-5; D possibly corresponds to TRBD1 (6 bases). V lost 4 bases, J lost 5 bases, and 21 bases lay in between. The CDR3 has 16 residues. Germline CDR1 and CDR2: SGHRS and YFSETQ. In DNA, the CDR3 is TGCGCCAGCAGCCTTACATCGGGACACACGGTGGAGACCCAGTACTTC. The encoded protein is CASSLTSGHTVETQYF.

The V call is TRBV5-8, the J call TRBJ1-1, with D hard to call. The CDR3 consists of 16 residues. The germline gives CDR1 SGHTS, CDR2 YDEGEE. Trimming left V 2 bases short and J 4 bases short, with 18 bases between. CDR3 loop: CASSFWLNRGATEAFF. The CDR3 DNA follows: TGTGCCAGCAGCTTTTGGTTGAATAGAGGTGCCACTGAAGCTTTCTTT.

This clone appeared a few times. The CDR3 DNA reads TGTGCCAGCAGCTTGGCTACTCCTTCATACGAGCAGTACTTC. It is translated as CASSLATPSYEQYF. The rearrangement joins TRBV5-5 to TRBJ2-7, with D unresolved. Germline CDR1 and CDR2: SGHKS and YYEKEE (reference sequence). V lost 0 bases, J lost 4 bases, and 11 bases lay in between. CDR3 length: 14 amino acids.

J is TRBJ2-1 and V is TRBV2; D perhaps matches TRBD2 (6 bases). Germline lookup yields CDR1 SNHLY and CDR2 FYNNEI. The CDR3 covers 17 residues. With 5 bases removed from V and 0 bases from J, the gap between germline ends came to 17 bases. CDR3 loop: CASSSRPWRGSYNEQFF. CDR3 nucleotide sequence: TGTGCCAGCAGTTCCCGACCCTGGCGGGGCTCCTACAATGAGCAGTTCTTC. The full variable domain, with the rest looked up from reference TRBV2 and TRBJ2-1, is EPEVTQTPSHQVTQMGQEVILRCVPISNHLYFYWYRQILGQKVEFLVSFYNNEISEKSEIFDDQFSVERPDGSNFTLKIRSTKLEDSAMYFCASSSRPWRGSYNEQFFGPGTRLTVL.

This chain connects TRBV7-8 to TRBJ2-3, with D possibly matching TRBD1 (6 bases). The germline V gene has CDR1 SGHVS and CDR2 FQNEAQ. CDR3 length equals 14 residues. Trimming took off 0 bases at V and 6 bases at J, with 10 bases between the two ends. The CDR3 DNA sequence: TGTGCCAGCAGCTTAGCTCCCCAGGGGGATACGCAGTATTTT. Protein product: CASSLAPQGDTQYF. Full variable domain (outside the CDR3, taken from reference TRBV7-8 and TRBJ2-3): GAGVSQSPRYKVAKRGQDVALRCDPISGHVSLFWYQQALGQGPEFLTYFQNEAQLDKSGLPSDRFFAERPEGSVSTLKIQRTQQEDSAVYLCASSLAPQGDTQYFGPGTRLTVL.

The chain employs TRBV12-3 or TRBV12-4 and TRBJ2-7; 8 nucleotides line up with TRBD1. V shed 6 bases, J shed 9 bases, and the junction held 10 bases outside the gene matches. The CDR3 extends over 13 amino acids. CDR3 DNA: TGTGCCAGCAGCCGACAGGGGCTAAGGGTGCAGTACTTC. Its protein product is CASSRQGLRVQYF.

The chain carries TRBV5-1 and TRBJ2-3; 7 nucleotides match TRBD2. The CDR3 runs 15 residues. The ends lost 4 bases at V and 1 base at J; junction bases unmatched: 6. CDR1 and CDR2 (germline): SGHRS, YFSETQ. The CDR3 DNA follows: TGCGCCAGCAGCCCGCGGGGGTACCGCACAGATACGCAGTATTTT. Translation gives CASSPRGYRTDTQYF. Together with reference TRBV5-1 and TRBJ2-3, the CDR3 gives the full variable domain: KAGVTQTPRYLIKTRGQQVTLSCSPISGHRSVSWYQQTPGQGLQFLFEYFSETQRNKGNFPGRFSGRQFSNSRSEMNVSTLELGDSALYLCASSPRGYRTDTQYFGPGTRLTVL.